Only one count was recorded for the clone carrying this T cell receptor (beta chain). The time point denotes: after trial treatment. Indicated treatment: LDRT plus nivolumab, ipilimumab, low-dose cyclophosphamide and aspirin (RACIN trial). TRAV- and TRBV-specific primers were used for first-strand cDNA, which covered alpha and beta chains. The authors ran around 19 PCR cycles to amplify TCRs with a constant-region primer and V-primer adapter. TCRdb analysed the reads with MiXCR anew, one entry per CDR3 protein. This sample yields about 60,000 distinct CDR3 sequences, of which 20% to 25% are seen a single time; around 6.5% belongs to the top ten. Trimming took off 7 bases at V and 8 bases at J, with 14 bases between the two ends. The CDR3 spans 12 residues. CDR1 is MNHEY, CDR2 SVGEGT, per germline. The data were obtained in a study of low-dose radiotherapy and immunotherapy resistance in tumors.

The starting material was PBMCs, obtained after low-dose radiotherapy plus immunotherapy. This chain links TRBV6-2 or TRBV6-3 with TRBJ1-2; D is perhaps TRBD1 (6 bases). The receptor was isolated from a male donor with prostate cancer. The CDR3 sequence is CASNNPGAGYTF. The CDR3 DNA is TGTGCCAGCAATAATCCGGGGGCGGGCTACACCTTC.